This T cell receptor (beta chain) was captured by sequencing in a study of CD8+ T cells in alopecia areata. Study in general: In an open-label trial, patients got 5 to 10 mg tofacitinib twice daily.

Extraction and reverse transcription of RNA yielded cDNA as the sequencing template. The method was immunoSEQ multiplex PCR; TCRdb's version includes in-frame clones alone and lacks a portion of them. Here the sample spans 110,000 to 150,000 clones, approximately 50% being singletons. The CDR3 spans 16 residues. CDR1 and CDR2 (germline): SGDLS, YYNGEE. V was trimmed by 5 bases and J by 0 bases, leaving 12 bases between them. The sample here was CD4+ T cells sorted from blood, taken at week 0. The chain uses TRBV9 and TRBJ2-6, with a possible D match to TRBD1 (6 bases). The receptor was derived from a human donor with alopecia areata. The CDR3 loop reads CASSLLGGSGANVLTF. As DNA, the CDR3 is TGTGCCAGCAGTCTCCTAGGGGGCTCTGGGGCCAACGTCCTGACTTTC.